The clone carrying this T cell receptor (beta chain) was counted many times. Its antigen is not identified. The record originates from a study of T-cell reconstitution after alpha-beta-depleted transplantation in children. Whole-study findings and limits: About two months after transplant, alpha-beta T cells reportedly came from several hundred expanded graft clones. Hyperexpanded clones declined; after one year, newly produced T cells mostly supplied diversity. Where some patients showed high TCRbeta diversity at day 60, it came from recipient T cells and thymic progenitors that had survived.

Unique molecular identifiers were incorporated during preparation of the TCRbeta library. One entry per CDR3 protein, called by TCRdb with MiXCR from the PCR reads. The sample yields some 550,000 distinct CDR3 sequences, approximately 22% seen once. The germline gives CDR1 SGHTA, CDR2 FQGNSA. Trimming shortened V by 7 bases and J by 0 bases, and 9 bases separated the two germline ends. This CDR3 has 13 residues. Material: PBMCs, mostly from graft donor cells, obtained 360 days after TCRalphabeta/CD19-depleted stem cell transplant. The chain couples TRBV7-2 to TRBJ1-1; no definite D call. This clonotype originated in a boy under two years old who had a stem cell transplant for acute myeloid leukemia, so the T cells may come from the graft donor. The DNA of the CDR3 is TGTGCCAGCAACAGCCTCATGAACACTGAAGCTTTCTTT. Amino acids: CASNSLMNTEAFF. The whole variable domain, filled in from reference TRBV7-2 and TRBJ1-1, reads GAGVSQSPSNKVTEKGKDVELRCDPISGHTALYWYRQSLGQGLEFLIYFQGNSAPDKSGLPSDRFSAERTGGSVSTLTIQRTQQEDSAVYLCASNSLMNTEAFFGQGTRLTVV.